This T cell receptor (beta chain) was observed in a study of blood T cell repertoires in COVID-19. Study in general: Both acute and convalescent COVID-19 samples were obtained from the United States, Italy and Spain. The analysed material was cDNA or gDNA that came from T cells, B-cell-depleted T cells, or PBMCs.

CDR1 and CDR2 (germline): SGDLS, YYNGEE. The CDR3 runs 15 residues. The J segment lost 3 bases and the V segment lost 3 bases, leaving 3 bases of the junction unmatched. In the source study's methods: Estimation of nucleated cell counts was performed using reference gene primer amplification. Here immunoSEQ multiplex PCR was the method, and the copy in TCRdb shows in-frame clones only, minus some. V and J calls and clone size are copied from that table; D and trimming were computed from the DNA. The sample lists 40,000 to 50,000 clones; roughly four fifths were seen once. The chain has TRBV9 and TRBJ2-3, with 11 bases lining up with TRBD1. This TCR was sampled from a man between 35 and 55 years old with active or convalescent COVID-19. The sequencing input was peripheral blood. The CDR3 DNA reads as TGTGCCAGCAGCGGGGACAGGGGGGTGACAGATACGCAGTATTTT. It specifies CASSGDRGVTDTQYF.